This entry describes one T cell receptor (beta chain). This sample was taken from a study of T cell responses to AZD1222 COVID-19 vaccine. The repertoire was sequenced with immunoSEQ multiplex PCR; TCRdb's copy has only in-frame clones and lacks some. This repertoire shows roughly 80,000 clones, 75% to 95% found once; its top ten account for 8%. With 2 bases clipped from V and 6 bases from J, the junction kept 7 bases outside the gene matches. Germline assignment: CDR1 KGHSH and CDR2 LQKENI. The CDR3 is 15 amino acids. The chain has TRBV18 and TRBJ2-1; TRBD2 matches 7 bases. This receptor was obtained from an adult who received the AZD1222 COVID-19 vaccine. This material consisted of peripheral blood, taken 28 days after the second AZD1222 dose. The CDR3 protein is CASSPLAGEGNEQFF. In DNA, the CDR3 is TGTGCCAGCTCACCATTGGCGGGAGAGGGCAATGAGCAGTTCTTC.